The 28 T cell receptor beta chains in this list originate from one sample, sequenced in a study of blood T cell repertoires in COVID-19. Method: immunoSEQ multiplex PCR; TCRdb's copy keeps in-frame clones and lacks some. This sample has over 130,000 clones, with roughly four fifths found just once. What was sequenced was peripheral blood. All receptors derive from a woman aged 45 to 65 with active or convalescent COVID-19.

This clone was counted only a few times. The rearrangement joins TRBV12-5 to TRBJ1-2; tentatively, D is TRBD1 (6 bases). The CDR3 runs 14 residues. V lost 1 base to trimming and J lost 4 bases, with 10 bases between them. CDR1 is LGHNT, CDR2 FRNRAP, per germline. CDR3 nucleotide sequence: TGTGCTAGTGGTTTGGATGGGACACTCTATGGCTACACCTTC. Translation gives CASGLDGTLYGYTF. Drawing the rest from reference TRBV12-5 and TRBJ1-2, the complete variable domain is DARVTQTPRHKVTEMGQEVTMRCQPILGHNTVFWYRQTMMQGLELLAYFRNRAPLDDSGMPKDRFSAEMPDATLATLKIQPSEPRDSAVYFCASGLDGTLYGYTFGSGTRLTVV.

Written as DNA, the CDR3 is TGTGCCAGCAGCCTAAACACCATATATTTT. Residues: CASSLNTIYF. J is TRBJ1-3 and V is TRBV6-6, with no clear D. V was cut by 6 bases and J by 6 bases, with 3 bases left in between. Per germline, CDR1 MNHNY and CDR2 SVGAGI (reference sequence). CDR3 size: 10 residues.

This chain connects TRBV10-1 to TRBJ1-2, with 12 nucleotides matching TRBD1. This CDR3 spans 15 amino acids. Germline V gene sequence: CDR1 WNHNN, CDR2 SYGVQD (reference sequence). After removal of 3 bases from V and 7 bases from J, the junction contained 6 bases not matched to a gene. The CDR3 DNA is TGCGCCAGCAGTGAAGGGGACAGGGGGCCGGGTGGCTACACCTTC. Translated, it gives CASSEGDRGPGGYTF.

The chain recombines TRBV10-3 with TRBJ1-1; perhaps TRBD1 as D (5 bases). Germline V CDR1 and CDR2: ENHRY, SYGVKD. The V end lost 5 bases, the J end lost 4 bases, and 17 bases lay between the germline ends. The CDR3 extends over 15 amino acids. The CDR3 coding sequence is TGTGCCATCAGTCCCACGGCGGGGGAGGGCACTGAAGCTTTCTTT. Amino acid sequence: CAISPTAGEGTEAFF.

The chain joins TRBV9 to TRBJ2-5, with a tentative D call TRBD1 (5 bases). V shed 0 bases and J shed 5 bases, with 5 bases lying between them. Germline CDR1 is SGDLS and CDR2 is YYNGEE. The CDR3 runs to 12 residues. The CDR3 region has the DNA TGTGCCAGCAGCGTAGAGGGGGAGACCCAGTACTTC. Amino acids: CASSVEGETQYF. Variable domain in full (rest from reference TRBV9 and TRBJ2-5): DSGVTQTPKHLITATGQRVTLRCSPRSGDLSVYWYQQSLDQGLQFLIQYYNGEERAKGNILERFSAQQFPDLHSELNLSSLELGDSALYFCASSVEGETQYFGPGTRLLVL.

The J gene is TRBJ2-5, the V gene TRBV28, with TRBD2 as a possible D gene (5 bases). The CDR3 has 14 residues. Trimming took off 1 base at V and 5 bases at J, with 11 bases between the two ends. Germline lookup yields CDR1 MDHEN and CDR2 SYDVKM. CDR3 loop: CASSLSAGIETQYF. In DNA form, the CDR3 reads TGTGCCAGCAGTTTATCGGCGGGTATCGAGACCCAGTACTTC.

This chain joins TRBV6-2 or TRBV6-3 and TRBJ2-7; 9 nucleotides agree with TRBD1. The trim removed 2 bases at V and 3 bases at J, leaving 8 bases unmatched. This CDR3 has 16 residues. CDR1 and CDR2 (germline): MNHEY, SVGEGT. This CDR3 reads CASSYDRDRAFYEQYF. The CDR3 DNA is TGTGCCAGCAGTTACGACCGGGACAGGGCCTTCTACGAGCAGTACTTC.

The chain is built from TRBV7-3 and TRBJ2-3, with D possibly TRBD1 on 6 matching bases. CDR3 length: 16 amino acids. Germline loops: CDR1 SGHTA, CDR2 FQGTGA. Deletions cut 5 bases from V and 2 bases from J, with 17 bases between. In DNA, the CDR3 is TGTGCCAGCAGCCCAACCGGGACACCAGACACAGATACGCAGTATTTT. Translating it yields CASSPTGTPDTDTQYF.

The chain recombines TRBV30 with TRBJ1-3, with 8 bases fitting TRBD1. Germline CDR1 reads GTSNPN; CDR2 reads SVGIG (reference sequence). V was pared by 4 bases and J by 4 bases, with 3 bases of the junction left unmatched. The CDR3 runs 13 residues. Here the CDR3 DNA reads TGTGCCTGGACCACAGGGGGGGGAAACACCATATATTTT. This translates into CAWTTGGGNTIYF.

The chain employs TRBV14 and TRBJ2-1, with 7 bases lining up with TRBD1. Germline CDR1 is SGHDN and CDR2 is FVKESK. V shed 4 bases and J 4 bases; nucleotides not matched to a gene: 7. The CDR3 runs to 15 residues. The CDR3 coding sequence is TGTGCCAGCAGCCCAGAGGGGGCTTCATACAATGAGCAGTTCTTC. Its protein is CASSPEGASYNEQFF.

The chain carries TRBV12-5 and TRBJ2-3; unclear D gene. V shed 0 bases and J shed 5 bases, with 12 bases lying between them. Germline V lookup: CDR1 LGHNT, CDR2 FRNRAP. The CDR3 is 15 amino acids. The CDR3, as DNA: TGTGCTAGTGGTTTGGTCGGTCTGGGCAGAGATACGCAGTATTTT. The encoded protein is CASGLVGLGRDTQYF.

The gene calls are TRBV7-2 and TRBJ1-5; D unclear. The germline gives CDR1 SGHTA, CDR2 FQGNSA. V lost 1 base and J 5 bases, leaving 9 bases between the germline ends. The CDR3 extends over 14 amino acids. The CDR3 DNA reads TGTGCCAGCAGCTTAGGGGCGGGCGATCAGCCCCAGCATTTT. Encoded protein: CASSLGAGDQPQHF.

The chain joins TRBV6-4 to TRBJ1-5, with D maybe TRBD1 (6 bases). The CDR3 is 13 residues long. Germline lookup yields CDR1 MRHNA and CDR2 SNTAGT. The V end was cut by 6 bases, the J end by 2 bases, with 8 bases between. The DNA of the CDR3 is TGTGCCAGCAGCCCAGGGGGCAATCAGCCCCAGCATTTT. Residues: CASSPGGNQPQHF.

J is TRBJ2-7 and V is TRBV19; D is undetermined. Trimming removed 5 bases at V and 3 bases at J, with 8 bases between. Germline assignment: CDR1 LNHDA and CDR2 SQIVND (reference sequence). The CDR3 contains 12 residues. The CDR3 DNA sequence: TGTGCCAGTAGTGATACAAGCTACGAGCAGTACTTC. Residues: CASSDTSYEQYF.

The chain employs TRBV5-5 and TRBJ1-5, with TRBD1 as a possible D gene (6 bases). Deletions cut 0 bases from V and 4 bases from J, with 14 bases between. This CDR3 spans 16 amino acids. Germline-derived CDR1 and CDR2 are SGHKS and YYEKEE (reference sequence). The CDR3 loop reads CASSLVPTGINQPQHF. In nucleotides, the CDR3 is TGTGCCAGCAGCTTGGTTCCTACAGGGATAAATCAGCCCCAGCATTTT.

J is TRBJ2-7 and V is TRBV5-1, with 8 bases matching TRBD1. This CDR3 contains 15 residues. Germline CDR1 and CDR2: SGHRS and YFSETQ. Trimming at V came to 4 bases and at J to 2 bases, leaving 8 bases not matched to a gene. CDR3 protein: CASSDPTGAPYEQYF. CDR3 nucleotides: TGCGCCAGCAGCGACCCGACAGGGGCCCCCTACGAGCAGTACTTC.

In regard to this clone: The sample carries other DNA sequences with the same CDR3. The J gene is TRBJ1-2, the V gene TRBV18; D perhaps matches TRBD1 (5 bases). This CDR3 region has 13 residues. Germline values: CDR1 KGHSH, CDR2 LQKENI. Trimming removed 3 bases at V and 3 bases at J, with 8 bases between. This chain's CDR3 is CASSPDRDYGYTF. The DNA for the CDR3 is TGTGCCAGCTCACCCGACAGAGACTATGGCTACACCTTC.

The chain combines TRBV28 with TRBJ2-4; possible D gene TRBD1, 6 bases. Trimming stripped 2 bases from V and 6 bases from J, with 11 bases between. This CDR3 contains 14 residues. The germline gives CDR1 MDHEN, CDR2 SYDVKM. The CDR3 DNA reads TGTGCCAGCAGTTTAAGCTTAGGGGGAAACATTCAGTACTTC. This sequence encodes CASSLSLGGNIQYF.

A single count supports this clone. The CDR3 sequence: CASSSAGQGSYNEQFF. The CDR3 nucleotides are TGTGCCAGCAGCTCGGCGGGACAGGGCTCCTACAATGAGCAGTTCTTC. The chain has TRBV7-2 and TRBJ2-1; TRBD1 agrees at 9 bases. In germline, CDR1 is SGHTA, CDR2 FQGNSA. The CDR3 consists of 16 residues. The V segment lost 4 bases and the J segment 0 bases; nucleotides outside the gene matches: 4.

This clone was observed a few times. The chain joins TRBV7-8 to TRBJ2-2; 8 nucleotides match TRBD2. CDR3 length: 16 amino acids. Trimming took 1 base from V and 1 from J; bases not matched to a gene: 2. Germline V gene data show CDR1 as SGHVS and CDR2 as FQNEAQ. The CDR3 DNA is TGTGCCAGCAGCTTAGTCGCGGGAGGGAACACCGGGGAGCTGTTTTTT. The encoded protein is CASSLVAGGNTGELFF.

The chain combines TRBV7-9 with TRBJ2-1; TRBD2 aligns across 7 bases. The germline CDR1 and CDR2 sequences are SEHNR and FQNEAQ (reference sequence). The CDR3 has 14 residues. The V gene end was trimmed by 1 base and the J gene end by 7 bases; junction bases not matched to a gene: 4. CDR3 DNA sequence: TGTGCCAGCAGCTTAGGGGTAGCGGGTAATGAGCAGTTCTTC. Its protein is CASSLGVAGNEQFF.

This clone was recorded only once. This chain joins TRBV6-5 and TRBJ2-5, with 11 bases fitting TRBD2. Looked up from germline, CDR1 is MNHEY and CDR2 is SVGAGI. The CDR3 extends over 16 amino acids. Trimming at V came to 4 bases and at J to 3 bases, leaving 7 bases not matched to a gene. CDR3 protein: CASSSRTSGWEETQYF. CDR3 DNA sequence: TGTGCCAGCAGTTCTCGGACTAGCGGGTGGGAAGAGACCCAGTACTTC.

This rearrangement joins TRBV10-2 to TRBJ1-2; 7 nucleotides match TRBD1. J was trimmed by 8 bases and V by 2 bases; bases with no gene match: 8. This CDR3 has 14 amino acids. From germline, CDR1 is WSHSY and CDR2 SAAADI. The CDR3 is CASSEGRGLGGYTF. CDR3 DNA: TGCGCCAGCAGTGAGGGCAGGGGGTTGGGAGGCTACACCTTC.

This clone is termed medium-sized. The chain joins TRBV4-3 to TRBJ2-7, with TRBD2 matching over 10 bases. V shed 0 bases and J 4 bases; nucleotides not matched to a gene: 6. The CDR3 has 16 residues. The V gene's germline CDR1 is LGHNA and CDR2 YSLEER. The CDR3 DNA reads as TGCGCCAGCAGCCAAGATTGGGCGACTAGCGGGTACGAGCAGTACTTC. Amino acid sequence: CASSQDWATSGYEQYF.

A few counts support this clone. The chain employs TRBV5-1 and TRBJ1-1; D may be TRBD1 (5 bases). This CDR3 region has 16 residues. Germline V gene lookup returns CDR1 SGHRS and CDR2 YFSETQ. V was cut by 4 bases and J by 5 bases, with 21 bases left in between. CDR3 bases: TGCGCCAGCAGCGCGGGGGTAGGCGGGGGTGGTACTGAAGCTTTCTTT. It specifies CASSAGVGGGGTEAFF. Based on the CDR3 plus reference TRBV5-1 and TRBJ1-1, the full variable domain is KAGVTQTPRYLIKTRGQQVTLSCSPISGHRSVSWYQQTPGQGLQFLFEYFSETQRNKGNFPGRFSGRQFSNSRSEMNVSTLELGDSALYLCASSAGVGGGGTEAFFGQGTRLTVV.

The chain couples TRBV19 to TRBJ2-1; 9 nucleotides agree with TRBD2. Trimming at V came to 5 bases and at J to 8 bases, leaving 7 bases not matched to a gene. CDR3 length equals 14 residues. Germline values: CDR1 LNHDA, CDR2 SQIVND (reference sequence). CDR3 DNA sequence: TGTGCCAGTAGTGGGTCTAGCGGGAACCATGAGCAGTTCTTC. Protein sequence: CASSGSSGNHEQFF. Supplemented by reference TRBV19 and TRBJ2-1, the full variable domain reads DGGITQSPKYLFRKEGQNVTLSCEQNLNHDAMYWYRQDPGQGLRLIYYSQIVNDFQKGDIAEGYSVSREKKESFPLTVTSAQKNPTAFYLCASSGSSGNHEQFFGPGTRLTVL.

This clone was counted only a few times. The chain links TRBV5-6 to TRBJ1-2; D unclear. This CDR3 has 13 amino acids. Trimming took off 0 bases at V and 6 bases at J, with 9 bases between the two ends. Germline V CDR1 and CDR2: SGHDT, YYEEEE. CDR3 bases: TGTGCCAGCAGCTTGGGGGTCGAGGATGGCTACACCTTC. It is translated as CASSLGVEDGYTF.

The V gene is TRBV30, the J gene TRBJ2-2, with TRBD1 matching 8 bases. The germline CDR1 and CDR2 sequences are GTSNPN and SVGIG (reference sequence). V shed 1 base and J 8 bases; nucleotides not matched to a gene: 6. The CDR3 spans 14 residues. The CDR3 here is CAWSATTGAGELFF. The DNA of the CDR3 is TGTGCCTGGAGTGCGACGACAGGGGCTGGGGAGCTGTTTTTT.